Listed below are T cell receptor beta chains from one sample, sequenced in a study of regulatory T cells in long-lasting Graves disease. TCRdb called the multiplex PCR reads again in MiXCR, with one record for every CDR3 protein. The sample contains 200,000 to 300,000 distinct CDR3 sequences, just over 20% of which appear only once. The source material was peripheral blood mononuclear cells (PBMCs), sampled at new diagnosis, from a patient treated with antithyroid drugs. The receptors stem from a female donor with Graves disease. Each CDR3 is given with its conserved first and last residue. The order of the fields is D gene, clone size, J gene, V gene, CDR3 DNA, CDR3 protein. D genes are given only for firm matches. The size of a clone is reported for some rows only, either as once, few or many, or as a class for expanded clones.

d_gene: TRBD2
abundance: NA
j_gene: TRBJ2-1
v_gene: TRBV28
CDR3nt: TGTGCCAGCACCATCTCTGGGGGGGATGAGCAGTTCTTC
CDR3aa: CASTISGGDEQFF

d_gene: NA
abundance: few
j_gene: TRBJ1-2
v_gene: TRBV5-5
CDR3nt: TGTGCCAGCAGCTTGGAGGTGAAAGATGGCTACACCTTC
CDR3aa: CASSLEVKDGYTF

d_gene: TRBD2
abundance: NA
j_gene: TRBJ2-5
v_gene: TRBV20-1
CDR3nt: TGCAGTGCTAGTCCAGCGGGGGGGATAGAGACCCAGTACTTC
CDR3aa: CSASPAGGIETQYF

d_gene: NA
abundance: NA
j_gene: TRBJ1-2
v_gene: TRBV18
CDR3nt: TGTGCCAGCTCACCAGCAGATAATGGCGGCTACACCTTC
CDR3aa: CASSPADNGGYTF

d_gene: TRBD1
abundance: many
j_gene: TRBJ2-3
v_gene: TRBV11-3
CDR3nt: TGTGCCAGCAGTAAGGGGGCTGGTGATACGCAGTATTTT
CDR3aa: CASSKGAGDTQYF

d_gene: TRBD1
abundance: NA
j_gene: TRBJ1-4
v_gene: TRBV27
CDR3nt: TGTGCCAGCAGTGGGACAGGGGGAGGTGAAAAACTGTTTTTT
CDR3aa: CASSGTGGGEKLFF

d_gene: NA
abundance: many
j_gene: TRBJ1-2
v_gene: TRBV20-1
CDR3nt: TGCAGTGCCAATTATGGCTACACCTTC
CDR3aa: CSANYGYTF

d_gene: NA
abundance: few
j_gene: TRBJ1-3
v_gene: TRBV7-2
CDR3nt: TGTGCCAGCCAGGGACTGCGAGGAAACACCATATATTTT
CDR3aa: CASQGLRGNTIYF

d_gene: TRBD1
abundance: many
j_gene: TRBJ2-7
v_gene: TRBV11-1
CDR3nt: TGTGCCAGCAGCGGGGGACAGGGGGACTACGAGCAGTACTTC
CDR3aa: CASSGGQGDYEQYF

d_gene: NA
abundance: many
j_gene: TRBJ2-5
v_gene: TRBV7-2
CDR3nt: TGTGCCAGCAGCCTCTATAGAGGGGTTCAAGAGACCCAGTACTTC
CDR3aa: CASSLYRGVQETQYF

d_gene: NA
abundance: NA
j_gene: TRBJ2-3
v_gene: TRBV4-3
CDR3nt: TGCGCCAGCAGCCAGGAGCAGAGAGATACGCAGTATTTT
CDR3aa: CASSQEQRDTQYF

d_gene: NA
abundance: many
j_gene: TRBJ2-4
v_gene: TRBV28
CDR3nt: TGTGCCAGCAGTTTTATCGGATCGGGGGCCAAAAACATTCAGTACTTC
CDR3aa: CASSFIGSGAKNIQYF

d_gene: TRBD1
abundance: many
j_gene: TRBJ1-5
v_gene: TRBV12-3/TRBV12-4
CDR3nt: TGTGCCAGCAGTTACCGGGACAGGGCTTATCAGCCCCAGCATTTT
CDR3aa: CASSYRDRAYQPQHF

d_gene: TRBD1
abundance: medium-sized
j_gene: TRBJ2-3
v_gene: TRBV12-3/TRBV12-4
CDR3nt: TGTGCCAGCAGTCCCATCGGAGGGACAGGGGCTGGAGATACGCAGTATTTT
CDR3aa: CASSPIGGTGAGDTQYF

d_gene: NA
abundance: many
j_gene: TRBJ2-7
v_gene: TRBV14
CDR3nt: TGTGCCAGCAGCCCCTTTAGGCAGTCTCGGGAGCAGTACTTC
CDR3aa: CASSPFRQSREQYF

d_gene: TRBD2
abundance: many
j_gene: TRBJ2-1
v_gene: TRBV7-2
CDR3nt: TGTGCCAGCAGCTTAGCCTCTAGCGGAGGGATTGAGCAGTTCTTC
CDR3aa: CASSLASSGGIEQFF

d_gene: TRBD2
abundance: many
j_gene: TRBJ2-7
v_gene: TRBV7-2
CDR3nt: TGTGCCAGCAGCTCACGACTAGCGGGAGTCCGCGAGCAGTACTTC
CDR3aa: CASSSRLAGVREQYF

d_gene: TRBD2
abundance: NA
j_gene: TRBJ2-5
v_gene: TRBV11-3
CDR3nt: TGTGCCAGCAGCTTAGGTAGTAGCGGGAGGGCGTTAAAGACCCAGTACTTC
CDR3aa: CASSLGSSGRALKTQYF

d_gene: NA
abundance: NA
j_gene: TRBJ2-5
v_gene: TRBV10-2
CDR3nt: TGCGCCAGCACTGGGGGGTGGGGGGGCGAGGGAGAGACCCAGTACTTC
CDR3aa: CASTGGWGGEGETQYF

d_gene: NA
abundance: many
j_gene: TRBJ2-1
v_gene: TRBV19
CDR3nt: TGTGCCAGTAGTATAGGGTTGAACAATGAGCAGTTCTTC
CDR3aa: CASSIGLNNEQFF

d_gene: NA
abundance: many
j_gene: TRBJ2-6
v_gene: TRBV6-2/TRBV6-3
CDR3nt: TGTGCCAGCAGTTATCGTGCGTCGGGGGCCAACGTCCTGACTTTC
CDR3aa: CASSYRASGANVLTF

d_gene: TRBD1
abundance: few
j_gene: TRBJ1-2
v_gene: TRBV12-3/TRBV12-4
CDR3nt: TGTGCCAGCAGTACCCGGACAGGGGAGGGCTATGGCTACACCTTC
CDR3aa: CASSTRTGEGYGYTF

d_gene: NA
abundance: NA
j_gene: TRBJ2-1
v_gene: TRBV7-2
CDR3nt: TGTGCCAGCAGCTTCCCGGGCCTGGGCAATGGCAATGAGCAGTTCTTC
CDR3aa: CASSFPGLGNGNEQFF

d_gene: TRBD1
abundance: many
j_gene: TRBJ2-3
v_gene: TRBV7-2
CDR3nt: TGTGCCAGCAGTTCACAGGGGGGAGATACGCAGTATTTT
CDR3aa: CASSSQGGDTQYF

d_gene: TRBD1
abundance: NA
j_gene: TRBJ1-2
v_gene: TRBV19
CDR3nt: TGTGCCAGTATTATAGGGACAGGCTCTTCACCCTATGGCTACACCTTC
CDR3aa: CASIIGTGSSPYGYTF

d_gene: NA
abundance: NA
j_gene: TRBJ1-1
v_gene: TRBV5-6
CDR3nt: TGTGCCAGCAGCTTGTTTATGGGCACGATGAACACTGAAGCTTTCTTT
CDR3aa: CASSLFMGTMNTEAFF

d_gene: NA
abundance: many
j_gene: TRBJ2-1
v_gene: TRBV12-3/TRBV12-4
CDR3nt: TGTGCCAGCAGTTTGTTAGGCAATGAGCAGTTCTTC
CDR3aa: CASSLLGNEQFF